This TCR beta chain was obtained from a study of blood T cell repertoires in COVID-19. Study-wide context: Samples of COVID-19 (acute and convalescent) were obtained from the United States, Italy and Spain. PBMCs, B-cell-depleted T cells, or T cells provided the cDNA or gDNA that made up the material.

Method: immunoSEQ multiplex PCR; TCRdb's copy keeps in-frame clones and lacks some. This repertoire shows fewer than 85,000 clones, 88% found once; its top ten account for 5% to 6.5%. Trimming cost V 2 bases and J 6 bases, with 11 bases left between them. The germline CDR1 and CDR2 sequences are SGHTA and FQGNSA. The CDR3 runs 14 residues. The sequencing input was peripheral blood. This clonotype originated in a man between 45 and 60 years old with active COVID-19. The chain combines TRBV7-2 with TRBJ2-1; D is perhaps TRBD1 (5 bases). The DNA of the CDR3 is TGTGCCAGCAGCTTATCGACAGTAACCAATGAGCAGTTCTTC. Its translation: CASSLSTVTNEQFF.